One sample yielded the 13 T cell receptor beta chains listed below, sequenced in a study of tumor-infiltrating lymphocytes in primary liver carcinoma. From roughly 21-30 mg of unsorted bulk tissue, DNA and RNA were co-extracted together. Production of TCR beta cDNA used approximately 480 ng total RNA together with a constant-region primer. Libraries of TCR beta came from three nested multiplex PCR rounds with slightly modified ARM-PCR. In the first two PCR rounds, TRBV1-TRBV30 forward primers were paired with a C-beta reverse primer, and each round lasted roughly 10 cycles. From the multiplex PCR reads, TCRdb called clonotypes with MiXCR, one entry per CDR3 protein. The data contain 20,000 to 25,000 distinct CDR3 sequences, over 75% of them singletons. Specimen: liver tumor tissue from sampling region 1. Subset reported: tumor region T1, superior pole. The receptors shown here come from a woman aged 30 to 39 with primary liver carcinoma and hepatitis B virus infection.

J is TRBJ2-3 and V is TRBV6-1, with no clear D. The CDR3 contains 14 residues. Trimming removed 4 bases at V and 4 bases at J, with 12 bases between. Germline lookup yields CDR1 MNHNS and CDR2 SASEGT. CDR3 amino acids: CASSALWFADTQYF. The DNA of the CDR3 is TGTGCCAGCAGTGCTCTGTGGTTTGCAGATACGCAGTATTTT.

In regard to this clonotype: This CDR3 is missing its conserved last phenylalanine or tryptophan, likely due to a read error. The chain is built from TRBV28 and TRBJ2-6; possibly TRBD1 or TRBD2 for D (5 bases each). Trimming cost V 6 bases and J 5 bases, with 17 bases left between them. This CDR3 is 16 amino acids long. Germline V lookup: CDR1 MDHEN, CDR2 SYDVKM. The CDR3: CASRWLGTPWANVLTS. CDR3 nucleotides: TGTGCCAGCAGATGGTTGGGGACCCCGTGGGCCAACGTCCTGACTTCC.

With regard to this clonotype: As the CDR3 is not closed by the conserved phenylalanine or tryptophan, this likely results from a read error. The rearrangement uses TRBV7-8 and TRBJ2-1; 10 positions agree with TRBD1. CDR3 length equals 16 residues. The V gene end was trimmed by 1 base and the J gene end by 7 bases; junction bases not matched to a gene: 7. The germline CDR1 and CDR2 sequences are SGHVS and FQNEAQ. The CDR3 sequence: CASSLGRDRGQNEQFL. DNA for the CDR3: TGTGCCAGCAGCTTAGGCCGGGACAGGGGACAGAATGAGCAGTTCTTA.

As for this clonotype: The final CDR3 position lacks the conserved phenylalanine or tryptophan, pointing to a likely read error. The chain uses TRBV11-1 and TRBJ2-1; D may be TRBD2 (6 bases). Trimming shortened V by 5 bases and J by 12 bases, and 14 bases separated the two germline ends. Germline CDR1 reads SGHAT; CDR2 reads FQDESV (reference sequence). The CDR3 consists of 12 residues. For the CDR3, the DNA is TGTGCCAGCAGCGGGACTGGACGGATGCAGTTCCTC. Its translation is CASSGTGRMQFL.

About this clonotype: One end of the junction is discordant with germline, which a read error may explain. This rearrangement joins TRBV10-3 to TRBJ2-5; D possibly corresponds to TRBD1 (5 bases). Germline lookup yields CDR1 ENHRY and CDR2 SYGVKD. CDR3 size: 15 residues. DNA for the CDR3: TGTGCAATCAGTGAGTCGGCTACCAGACAAGGGGCCCAGTACTTC. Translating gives CAISESATRQGAQYF.

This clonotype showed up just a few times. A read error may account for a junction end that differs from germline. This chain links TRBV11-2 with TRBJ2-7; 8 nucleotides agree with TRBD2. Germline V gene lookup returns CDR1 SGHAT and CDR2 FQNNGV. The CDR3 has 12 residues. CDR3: CVSGGSSYEQYF. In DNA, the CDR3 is TGTGTCAGCGGGGGTAGCTCCTACGAGCAGTACTTC.

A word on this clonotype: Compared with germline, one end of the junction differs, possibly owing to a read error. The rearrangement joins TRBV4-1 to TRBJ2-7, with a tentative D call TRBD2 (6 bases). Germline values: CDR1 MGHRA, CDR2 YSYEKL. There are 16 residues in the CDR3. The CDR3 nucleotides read TGCCCCAGCAGCCAAGAGAGCGCGACGGGAGTCAACGAGCAGTACTTC. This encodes CPSSQESATGVNEQYF.

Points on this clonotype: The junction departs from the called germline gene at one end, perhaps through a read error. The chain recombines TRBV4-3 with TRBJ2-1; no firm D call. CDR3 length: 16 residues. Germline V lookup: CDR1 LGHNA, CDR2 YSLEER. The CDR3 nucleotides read TGCGCCAGCAACCAAGATGCGGTAAGCTCCTACATTGAGCGGTTCTTC. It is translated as CASNQDAVSSYIERFF.

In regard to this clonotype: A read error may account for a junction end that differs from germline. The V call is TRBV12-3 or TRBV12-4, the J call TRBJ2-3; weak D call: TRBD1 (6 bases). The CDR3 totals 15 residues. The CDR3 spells CASNLLSGDTDSQYF. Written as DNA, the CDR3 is TGTGCCAGCAATCTATTGTCAGGGGACACAGATTCGCAGTATTTT.

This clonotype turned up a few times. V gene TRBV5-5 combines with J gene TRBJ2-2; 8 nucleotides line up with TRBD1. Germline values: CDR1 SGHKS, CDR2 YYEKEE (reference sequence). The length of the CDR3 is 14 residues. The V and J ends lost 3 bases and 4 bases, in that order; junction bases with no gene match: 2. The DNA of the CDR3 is TGTGCCAGCAGCTGGACAGGGATCACCGGGGAGCTGTTTTTT. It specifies CASSWTGITGELFF.

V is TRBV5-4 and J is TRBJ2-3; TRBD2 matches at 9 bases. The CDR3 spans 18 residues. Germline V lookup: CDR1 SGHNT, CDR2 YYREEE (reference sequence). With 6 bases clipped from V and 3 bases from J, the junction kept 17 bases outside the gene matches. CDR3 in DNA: TGTGCCAGCATTAACCCGGTGGCTAGCGGGACTCGGACAGATACGCAGTATTTT. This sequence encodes CASINPVASGTRTDTQYF. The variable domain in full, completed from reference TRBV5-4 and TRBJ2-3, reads ETGVTQSPTHLIKTRGQQVTLRCSSQSGHNTVSWYQQALGQGPQFIFQYYREEENGRGNFPPRFSGLQFPNYSSELNVNALELDDSALYLCASINPVASGTRTDTQYFGPGTRLTVL.

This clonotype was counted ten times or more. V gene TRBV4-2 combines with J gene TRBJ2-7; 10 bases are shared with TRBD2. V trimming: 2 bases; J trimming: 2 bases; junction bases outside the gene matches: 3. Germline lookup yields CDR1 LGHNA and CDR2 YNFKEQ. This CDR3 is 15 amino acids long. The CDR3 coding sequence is TGTGCCAGCAGCCAAACAGCGGGAGGGACCTACGAGCAGTACTTC. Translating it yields CASSQTAGGTYEQYF.

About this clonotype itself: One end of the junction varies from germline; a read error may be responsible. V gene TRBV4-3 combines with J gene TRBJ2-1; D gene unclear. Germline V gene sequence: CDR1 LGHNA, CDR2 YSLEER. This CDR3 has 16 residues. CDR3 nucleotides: TGCACCAGCAGCCATGATGCCTTAAGCTCATACAATGAGCAGTTCTTC. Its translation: CTSSHDALSSYNEQFF.